Each of the 12 T cell receptor beta chains below was sequenced from the same sample in a study of blood T cell repertoires in COVID-19. Profiling relied on immunoSEQ multiplex PCR, and the TCRdb table lists in-frame clones only, not all of them. The sample holds about 370,000 clones, 75% to 90% seen once. The material sequenced was PBMCs or T cells enriched from blood (not recorded which). The receptors originated from a man in his late teens or twenties who had recovered from COVID-19.

V is TRBV28 and J is TRBJ1-1, with D possibly being TRBD1 (5 bases). There are 16 residues in the CDR3. V lost 7 bases to trimming and J lost 0 bases, with 18 bases between them. Germline V gene lookup returns CDR1 MDHEN and CDR2 SYDVKM. In DNA, the CDR3 is TGTGCCAGCACCGGGGGGAGGGGACGGGTGAACACTGAAGCTTTCTTT. Translating it yields CASTGGRGRVNTEAFF.

The V call is TRBV18, the J call TRBJ1-1, with 7 bases matching TRBD1. This CDR3 spans 17 amino acids. After removal of 0 bases from V and 0 bases from J, the junction contained 7 bases not matched to a gene. Per germline, CDR1 KGHSH and CDR2 LQKENI. The chain's CDR3 is CASSPPAAGTVNTEAFF. The CDR3 coding sequence is TGTGCCAGCTCACCACCGGCAGCCGGGACAGTGAACACTGAAGCTTTCTTT.

J is TRBJ2-4 and V is TRBV18; 8 bases align to TRBD2. The germline V gene has CDR1 KGHSH and CDR2 LQKENI. V lost 6 bases to trimming and J lost 1 base; unmatched junction nucleotides: 8. The length of the CDR3 is 16 residues. The CDR3, as DNA: TGTGCCAGCTCTCCTACCGGCGGGGGGGCCAAAAACATTCAGTACTTC. Protein product: CASSPTGGGAKNIQYF.

This clone was observed once. The rearrangement joins TRBV28 to TRBJ2-5, with a tentative D call TRBD1 (5 bases). The CDR3 covers 17 residues. The V and J ends lost 2 bases and 1 base respectively, with 17 bases between them. The V gene's germline CDR1 is MDHEN and CDR2 SYDVKM. DNA of the CDR3: TGTGCCAGCAGTTTAAGGGGCCCTTACAGGTCCCAAGAGACCCAGTACTTC. This gives the protein CASSLRGPYRSQETQYF.

This chain uses TRBV3-1 (or the pseudogene TRBV3-2) with TRBJ2-3; 10 bases align to TRBD1. The ends lost 4 bases at V and 3 bases at J; junction bases unmatched: 7. The CDR3 contains 16 residues. Germline CDR1 and CDR2: LGHDT and YNNKEL (reference sequence). Here the CDR3 DNA reads TGTGCCAGCAGCCCTGTGGGACAGGGGTCGACAGATACGCAGTATTTT. Residues: CASSPVGQGSTDTQYF.

The gene calls are TRBV9 and TRBJ2-2; D is perhaps TRBD1 (6 bases). CDR1 and CDR2 (germline): SGDLS, YYNGEE. This CDR3 is 15 amino acids long. V lost 3 bases, J lost 1 base, and 10 bases lay in between. For the CDR3, the DNA is TGTGCCAGCAGCGACGACAGGAAGAACACCGGGGAGCTGTTTTTT. This codes for CASSDDRKNTGELFF.

The V gene is TRBV19, the J gene TRBJ2-7, with TRBD2 as a possible D gene (6 bases). Germline assignment: CDR1 LNHDA and CDR2 SQIVND (reference sequence). The CDR3 covers 16 residues. V was shortened by 1 base and J by 2 bases, with 15 bases between the two germline ends. As DNA, the CDR3 is TGTGCCAGTAGTATAGGGGGAGGACCCTTACCCTACGAGCAGTACTTC. Translating gives CASSIGGGPLPYEQYF.

The chain recombines TRBV7-9 with TRBJ2-3; D may be TRBD1 (6 bases). The CDR3 loop spans 15 amino acids. Looked up from germline, CDR1 is SEHNR and CDR2 is FQNEAQ (reference sequence). V lost 4 bases to trimming and J lost 2 bases, with 13 bases between them. CDR3 region: CASSSQGRNTDTQYF. The CDR3 region has the DNA TGTGCCAGCAGCTCACAGGGAAGAAACACAGATACGCAGTATTTT.

CDR3: CASSFNGVQPQHF. CDR3 DNA: TGTGCCAGCAGCTTTAATGGAGTACAGCCCCAGCATTTT. This chain uses TRBV7-9 with TRBJ1-5, with D unclear. Per the germline V gene, CDR1 is SEHNR and CDR2 is FQNEAQ (reference sequence). This CDR3 region has 13 residues. V was clipped by 3 bases and J by 7 bases, with 10 bases between them.

This chain connects TRBV7-9 to TRBJ2-5, with TRBD2 matching 8 bases. V dropped 2 bases and J dropped 2; count of bases not matched to a gene: 4. The CDR3 sequence is 15 residues long. CDR1 is SEHNR, CDR2 FQNEAQ, per germline (reference sequence). The CDR3 bases are TGTGCCAGCAGCTTACTACTAGCGGCTCAAGAGACCCAGTACTTC. Protein sequence: CASSLLLAAQETQYF. Full variable domain (rest looked up from reference TRBV7-9 and TRBJ2-5): DTGVSQNPRHKITKRGQNVTFRCDPISEHNRLYWYRQTLGQGPEFLTYFQNEAQLEKSRLLSDRFSAERPKGSFSTLEIQRTEQGDSAMYLCASSLLLAAQETQYFGPGTRLLVL.

The J gene is TRBJ2-1, the V gene TRBV9; 13 bases map to TRBD2. Germline values: CDR1 SGDLS, CDR2 YYNGEE. V was clipped by 2 bases and J by 7 bases; unmatched bases: 0. CDR3 length: 14 residues. The CDR3 is CASSVTSGRNEQFF. The CDR3 DNA follows: TGTGCCAGCAGCGTGACTAGCGGGAGGAATGAGCAGTTCTTC.

The V and J genes are TRBV27 and TRBJ1-1, with D unresolved. This CDR3 spans 12 amino acids. The V and J ends lost 4 bases and 7 bases respectively, with 10 bases between them. CDR1 and CDR2 from the germline V gene are MNHEY and SMNVEV (reference sequence). The CDR3 DNA reads TGTGCCAGCAGTTCTGACACGCTTGAAGCTTTCTTT. As protein: CASSSDTLEAFF.